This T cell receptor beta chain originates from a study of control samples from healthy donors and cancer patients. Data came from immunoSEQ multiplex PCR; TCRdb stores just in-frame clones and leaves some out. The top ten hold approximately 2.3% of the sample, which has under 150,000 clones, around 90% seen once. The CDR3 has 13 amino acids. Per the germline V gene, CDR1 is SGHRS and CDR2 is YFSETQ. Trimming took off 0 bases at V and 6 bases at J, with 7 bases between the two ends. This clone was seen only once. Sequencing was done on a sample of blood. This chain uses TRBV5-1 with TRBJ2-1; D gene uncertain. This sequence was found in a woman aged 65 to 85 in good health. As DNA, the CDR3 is TGCGCCAGCAGCTTGGGTACCGGCAATGAGCAGTTCTTC. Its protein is CASSLGTGNEQFF. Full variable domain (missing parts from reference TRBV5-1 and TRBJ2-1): KAGVTQTPRYLIKTRGQQVTLSCSPISGHRSVSWYQQTPGQGLQFLFEYFSETQRNKGNFPGRFSGRQFSNSRSEMNVSTLELGDSALYLCASSLGTGNEQFFGPGTRLTVL.